These 27 T cell receptor beta chains originate from one sample sequenced in a study of blood T cells in healthy people across ages. Primers used in a second PCR of roughly 6 to 12 cycles were a sample-barcoded 5' primer and a J-beta primer mix. TCRdb used MiXCR to reprocess the 5' RACE reads, holding one entry per CDR3 protein. The sample consists of some 750,000 distinct CDR3 sequences, 20% to 25% of them appearing once. The sequencing sample was made of blood. The receptors stem from a man aged 65 to 85 in good health.

A few counts support this clonotype. The rearrangement uses TRBV2 and TRBJ2-3; D unresolved. V was trimmed by 8 bases and J by 2 bases, leaving 14 bases between them. This CDR3 has 14 amino acids. Germline V CDR1 and CDR2: SNHLY, FYNNEI. CDR3 sequence reads: CASGASIVTDTQYF. The CDR3 DNA sequence: TGTGCCAGCGGAGCTAGTATCGTCACAGATACGCAGTATTTT. The entire variable domain, with the rest obtained from reference TRBV2 and TRBJ2-3, is as follows: EPEVTQTPSHQVTQMGQEVILRCVPISNHLYFYWYRQILGQKVEFLVSFYNNEISEKSEIFDDQFSVERPDGSNFTLKIRSTKLEDSAMYFCASGASIVTDTQYFGPGTRLTVL.

The chain carries TRBV12-3 or TRBV12-4 and TRBJ2-3, with 7 bases matching TRBD1. The V and J ends lost 7 bases and 5 bases, in that order; junction bases with no gene match: 12. The CDR3 is 15 amino acids. The CDR3 DNA reads TGTGCCAGCATCCGGGCCAGGGGGTTAGGAGATACGCAGTATTTT. It codes for CASIRARGLGDTQYF.

The V call is TRBV28, the J call TRBJ2-2, with TRBD2 identical over 11 bases. V gave up 7 bases and J gave up 7 bases; unmatched junction bases: 5. This CDR3 is built from 14 residues. Germline CDR1 and CDR2: MDHEN and SYDVKM. The CDR3 coding sequence is TGTGCCAGCACCACTAGCGGGGGCTACGGGGAGCTGTTTTTT. Translating it yields CASTTSGGYGELFF.

In this sample, this clonotype turned up once. This chain uses TRBV6-2 or TRBV6-3 with TRBJ2-1, with D maybe TRBD1 (5 bases). The J call may be mistaken, given a closer DNA end match to TRBJ2-5. The CDR3 is made up of 14 amino acids. Germline assignment: CDR1 MNHEY and CDR2 SVGEGT. The CDR3 DNA follows: TGTGCCAGCAGTTCCGGACAAATTAGGGAGACCCAGTACTTC. It specifies CASSSGQIRETQYF.

This clonotype was found many times. The V call is TRBV28, the J call TRBJ1-1; D is uncertain. Germline CDR1 is MDHEN and CDR2 is SYDVKM. The CDR3 extends over 14 amino acids. V was shortened by 6 bases and J by 0 bases, with 11 bases between the two germline ends. Here the CDR3 DNA reads TGTGCCAGCAGGAAAAAGGGCATGAACACTGAAGCTTTCTTT. It translates to CASRKKGMNTEAFF.

This sequence joins TRBV19 and TRBJ1-2; D gene uncertain. CDR3 size: 11 residues. Per germline, CDR1 LNHDA and CDR2 SQIVND (reference sequence). V was pared by 4 bases and J by 4 bases, with 4 bases between. The CDR3 spells CASSTVYGYTF. CDR3 nucleotide sequence: TGTGCCAGTAGTACAGTCTATGGCTACACCTTC.

The chain carries TRBV28 and TRBJ2-1; the D gene is possibly TRBD2 (6 bases). Germline CDR1 MDHEN, CDR2 SYDVKM. The length of the CDR3 is 13 residues. The CDR3 loop reads CACERAAYNEQFF. CDR3 DNA sequence: TGTGCTTGCGAGCGGGCGGCCTACAATGAGCAGTTCTTC.

This clonotype was seen only once. Here the CDR3 omits its conserved ending phenylalanine or tryptophan, so a read error is the likely source. The genes are TRBV4-1 and TRBJ2-5; D is undetermined. This CDR3 contains 11 residues. Germline lookup yields CDR1 MGHRA and CDR2 YSYEKL. V gave up 4 bases and J gave up 11 bases, with 11 bases separating them. CDR3 sequence: CASSLVGLQYV. As DNA, the CDR3 is TGCGCCAGCAGCCTAGTAGGGCTGCAGTACGTC.

The chain joins TRBV11-2 to TRBJ1-3; D unresolved. V lost 1 base and J lost 0, with 7 bases in between. Per the germline V gene, CDR1 is SGHAT and CDR2 is FQNNGV. This CDR3 comprises 15 residues. CDR3 bases: TGTGCCAGCAGCTTAGCCCCAGTCTCTGGAAACACCATATATTTT. Its protein product is CASSLAPVSGNTIYF.

This clonotype was picked up many times. V gene TRBV6-5 combines with J gene TRBJ1-2, with D possibly matching TRBD1 (6 bases). Trimming shortened V by 6 bases and J by 8 bases, and 10 bases separated the two germline ends. The CDR3 runs to 11 residues. The germline V gene has CDR1 MNHEY and CDR2 SVGAGI. CDR3 residues: CASRNREGYTF. CDR3 nucleotides: TGTGCCAGCAGGAACAGGGAAGGCTACACCTTC.

Concerning this clonotype itself: This may be a read error, as it is one base from a much larger clone. The CDR3 DNA reads as TGTGCCAGCAGCTTACAGGGTTCAAGGGACGAGCGGTACTTC. This encodes CASSLQGSRDERYF. V and J are TRBV5-5 and TRBJ2-7, with D tentatively TRBD1 (6 bases). The CDR3 has 14 amino acids. Germline V lookup: CDR1 SGHKS, CDR2 YYEKEE (reference sequence).

The chain uses TRBV20-1 and TRBJ2-7, with 9 bases that match TRBD2. Germline trimming cut 3 bases from V and 0 bases from J; bases unmatched to any gene: 3. Germline CDR1 DFQATT, CDR2 SNEGSKA (reference sequence). The CDR3 extends over 14 amino acids. The CDR3 here is CSASLAGNSYEQYF. The CDR3 region has the DNA TGCAGTGCTAGCCTAGCGGGGAACTCCTACGAGCAGTACTTC.

This sequence joins TRBV6-4 and TRBJ2-5; the D is unclear. Trimming took 2 bases from V and 5 from J, leaving 9 bases between them. This CDR3 has 13 amino acids. CDR1 MRHNA and CDR2 SNTAGT come from the germline V gene. CDR3 coding DNA: TGTGCCAGCAGTGACAGTTTGGGGGAGACCCAGTACTTC. Translation: CASSDSLGETQYF.

This clonotype occurred many times. This chain joins TRBV29-1 and TRBJ2-2, with no clear D. The CDR3 covers 12 residues. From germline, CDR1 is SQVTM and CDR2 ANQGSEA. V gave up 4 bases and J gave up 4 bases, with 7 bases separating them. The CDR3 reads CSVVPGTGELFF. CDR3 sequence (DNA): TGCAGCGTTGTTCCGGGCACCGGGGAGCTGTTTTTT.

This clonotype was counted between two and nine times. The rearrangement uses TRBV18 and TRBJ2-3; tentatively, D is TRBD1 or TRBD2 (5 bases each). Germline V gives CDR1 KGHSH, CDR2 LQKENI. The ends were cut back, 7 bases at V and 5 bases at J, with 16 bases in the middle. CDR3 length equals 14 residues. CDR3 sequence: CASYSGRAQDTQYF. The DNA of the CDR3 is TGTGCCAGCTATTCGGGGCGTGCACAAGATACGCAGTATTTT.

This clonotype was counted only a few times. This chain joins TRBV9 and TRBJ2-5; D might be TRBD1 (6 bases). The CDR3 has 15 residues. Germline CDR1 is SGDLS and CDR2 is YYNGEE. Trimming took 4 bases from V and 6 from J, leaving 19 bases between them. CDR3 sequence reads: CASSRGTSARQTQYF. The CDR3 bases are TGTGCCAGCAGCCGAGGGACATCCGCTAGGCAGACCCAGTACTTC.

The rearrangement uses TRBV3-1 and TRBJ2-5, with D uncertain. Trimming left V 0 bases short and J 5 bases short, with 10 bases between. CDR3 length equals 14 residues. Germline assignment: CDR1 LGHDT and CDR2 YNNKEL (reference sequence). CDR3 sequence reads: CASSQDPARETQYF. CDR3 in DNA: TGTGCCAGCAGCCAAGATCCGGCGCGGGAGACCCAGTACTTC.

The chain combines TRBV6-2 or TRBV6-3 with TRBJ2-2, with D possibly matching TRBD1 (6 bases). The V gene's germline CDR1 is MNHEY and CDR2 SVGEGT. V dropped 7 bases and J dropped 1 base, with 19 bases sitting between them. The CDR3 is made up of 17 amino acids. The CDR3 bases are TGTGCCAGCACCCTCCCCCCGACAGGCCGGAACACCGGGGAGCTGTTTTTT. Translation: CASTLPPTGRNTGELFF.

This clonotype was counted only a few times. J is TRBJ2-2 and V is TRBV5-1; D possibly corresponds to TRBD1 (5 bases). Trimming left V 5 bases short and J 1 base short, with 9 bases between. The CDR3 extends over 14 amino acids. Looked up from germline, CDR1 is SGHRS and CDR2 is YFSETQ. This CDR3 reads CASRDTGNTGELFF. The DNA of the CDR3 is TGCGCCAGCAGAGATACAGGGAACACCGGGGAGCTGTTTTTT.

This clonotype was detected only a few times. The genes are TRBV13 and TRBJ2-7; a possible D gene is TRBD1 (5 bases). The CDR3 has 12 amino acids. Between the trimmed V and J ends, which lost 7 bases and 3 bases, there was a span of 10 bases. The germline gives CDR1 PRHDT, CDR2 FYEKMQ (reference sequence). DNA for the CDR3: TGTGCCAGCACCCTAGGGGACTACGAGCAGTACTTC. It yields the protein CASTLGDYEQYF.

This clonotype was picked up a small number of times. This chain uses TRBV24-1 with TRBJ1-1, with 7 bases identical to TRBD1. Germline CDR1 and CDR2: KGHDR and SFDVKD. CDR3 length: 13 residues. The V and J ends lost 2 bases and 7 bases, in that order; junction bases with no gene match: 3. CDR3 sequence: CATSDSGQYEAFF. DNA for the CDR3: TGTGCCACCAGTGATTCGGGACAGTATGAAGCTTTCTTT.

This clonotype occurred a few times. The CDR3 bases are TGTGCCAGCAGACGACTAGCGGGGGGACACACAGATACGCAGTATTTT. Residues: CASRRLAGGHTDTQYF. The V call is TRBV6-5, the J call TRBJ2-3; 13 bases are a match to TRBD2. Germline CDR1 MNHEY, CDR2 SVGAGI. This CDR3 is built from 16 residues. The trim removed 6 bases at V and 2 bases at J, leaving 5 bases unmatched.

The rearrangement uses TRBV5-5 and TRBJ1-3, with D unclear. Germline CDR1 is SGHKS and CDR2 is YYEKEE (reference sequence). The CDR3 extends over 14 amino acids. Trimming stripped 3 bases from V and 0 bases from J, with 7 bases between. The CDR3 reads CASSSPSSGNTIYF. The CDR3 DNA reads as TGTGCCAGCAGCTCTCCCTCCTCTGGAAACACCATATATTTT.

There are a few counts of this clonotype. The rearrangement uses TRBV20-1 and TRBJ2-1; 9 nucleotides line up with TRBD2. The CDR3 contains 16 residues. Germline-derived CDR1 and CDR2 are DFQATT and SNEGSKA (reference sequence). Trimming removed 2 bases from V and 1 base from J; junction bases left unmatched: 6. As DNA, the CDR3 is TGCAGTGCTAGAAGTACTAGCGGGTGGTCCTACAATGAGCAGTTCTTC. Protein sequence: CSARSTSGWSYNEQFF.

This clonotype was picked up many times. The rearrangement uses TRBV11-2 and TRBJ2-5; 10 bases map to TRBD1. The J segment lost 4 bases and the V segment lost 5 bases, leaving 4 bases of the junction unmatched. The CDR3 has 14 residues. Germline V gene data show CDR1 as SGHAT and CDR2 as FQNNGV. The CDR3 protein is CASSMDRGVETQYF. The CDR3 region has the DNA TGTGCCAGCAGCATGGACAGGGGGGTAGAGACCCAGTACTTC.

The chain is built from TRBV9 and TRBJ2-1; possibly TRBD1 for D (5 bases). CDR3 size: 13 residues. V was cut by 9 bases and J by 5 bases, with 15 bases left in between. Germline lookup yields CDR1 SGDLS and CDR2 YYNGEE. The CDR3 coding sequence is TGTGCCAACACCAGGACACCAAACAATGAGCAGTTCTTC. It yields the protein CANTRTPNNEQFF. Complete variable domain (other parts from reference TRBV9 and TRBJ2-1): DSGVTQTPKHLITATGQRVTLRCSPRSGDLSVYWYQQSLDQGLQFLIQYYNGEERAKGNILERFSAQQFPDLHSELNLSSLELGDSALYFCANTRTPNNEQFFGPGTRLTVL.

V gene TRBV7-9 combines with J gene TRBJ1-4; the match to TRBD1 covers 7 bases. CDR3 length: 17 residues. With V trimmed by 1 base and J by 2 bases, 7 bases remained unmatched. Germline V CDR1 and CDR2: SEHNR, FQNEAQ (reference sequence). CDR3 in amino acids: CASSLGAGGTTNEKLFF. The CDR3 coding sequence is TGTGCCAGCAGCTTAGGTGCAGGGGGGACCACTAATGAAAAACTGTTTTTT. Using reference TRBV7-9 and TRBJ1-4 for the parts outside the CDR3, the full variable domain is DTGVSQNPRHKITKRGQNVTFRCDPISEHNRLYWYRQTLGQGPEFLTYFQNEAQLEKSRLLSDRFSAERPKGSFSTLEIQRTEQGDSAMYLCASSLGAGGTTNEKLFFGSGTQLSVL.